A single sample is the source of the 5 T cell receptor beta chains below, sequenced in a study of blood T cell repertoires in COVID-19. Generated by immunoSEQ multiplex PCR, the TCRdb table keeps only in-frame clones and is missing some. This sample has 400,000 to 450,000 clones, with 80% to 90% found just once. The sample comprised PBMCs or T cells enriched from blood (not recorded which). These receptors were collected from a man younger than 45 who had recovered from COVID-19.

J is TRBJ2-3 and V is TRBV2; D possibly corresponds to TRBD1 (6 bases). The CDR3 is 12 amino acids. Germline assignment: CDR1 SNHLY and CDR2 FYNNEI. Written as DNA, the CDR3 is TGTGTCTTCCTCCAGGGGACAGATACGCAGTATTTT. It yields the protein CVFLQGTDTQYF.

This chain joins TRBV10-1 and TRBJ2-7; 9 nucleotides line up with TRBD2. The length of the CDR3 is 16 residues. CDR1 WNHNN and CDR2 SYGVQD come from the germline V gene (reference sequence). V gave up 4 bases and J gave up 6 bases; unmatched junction bases: 13. CDR3 protein: CASSGIGAGGLLEQYF. CDR3 sequence (DNA): TGCGCCAGCAGTGGCATAGGAGCGGGAGGACTTCTCGAGCAGTACTTC.

Concerning this clone itself: The same CDR3 arises from other DNA sequences in this sample as well. The CDR3 sequence: CASSPTGEYGYTF. The CDR3 DNA reads as TGTGCCAGCTCGCCGACAGGGGAGTATGGCTACACCTTC. The chain is built from TRBV18 and TRBJ1-2, with TRBD1 identical over 8 bases. V was clipped by 6 bases and J by 5 bases; unmatched bases: 5. Looked up from germline, CDR1 is KGHSH and CDR2 is LQKENI. The CDR3 loop spans 13 amino acids.

In this sample, this clone turned up once. The chain links TRBV4-1 to TRBJ1-1; 7 nucleotides agree with TRBD1. Germline-derived CDR1 and CDR2 are MGHRA and YSYEKL. The V gene end was trimmed by 8 bases and the J gene end by 1 base; junction bases not matched to a gene: 4. The CDR3 length is 13 residues. The CDR3 coding sequence is TGCGCCAGCTCCCAGGGGGGGAACACTGAAGCTTTCTTT. Protein: CASSQGGNTEAFF.

CDR3 bases: TGTGCCAGTAGTATTTTTGAGGGGGCCACTGAAGCTTTCTTT. This encodes CASSIFEGATEAFF. The rearrangement joins TRBV19 to TRBJ1-1; 7 bases map to TRBD1. Looked up from germline, CDR1 is LNHDA and CDR2 is SQIVND (reference sequence). J gave up 4 bases and V 3 bases, and 5 bases lay outside the gene matches. This CDR3 comprises 14 residues.